This TCR beta chain stems from a study of T cells in Graves' hyperthyroidism and ophthalmopathy (dated by TCRdb to between 2017 and 2020). Describing the broader study: Peripheral blood was sampled at the time of initial diagnosis, prior to any treatment. To identify distinguishing TCR V-J signatures, a discovery cohort of about 100 patients was used, comprising approximately 40 with Graves' ophthalmopathy and under 60 with stable Graves' hyperthyroidism. Prospective prediction of ophthalmopathy was tested in an independent validation cohort consisting of 18 hyperthyroidism patients and more than 15 patients who later progressed to ophthalmopathy. For training and testing, the 80 to 100 patients in the discovery cohort were randomly divided in a 7:3 ratio. In addition, the study compared T-cell repertoires in thyroid tissue and in blood from several Graves' hyperthyroidism patients. Once sampling was done, hyperthyroidism patients were given methimazole at a starting dose of 30 mg daily, whereas ophthalmopathy patients were given high-dose intravenous methylprednisolone. According to the paper, TCR Vbeta CDR3 sequencing was carried out on some 130 peripheral blood samples, which came from about 45 ophthalmopathy, 75 or so hyperthyroidism and about 17 progressor patients.

The CDR3 contains 14 residues, cysteine and phenylalanine counted. The DNA shown is the 42-base CDR3, in frame from base 1. Germline trimming amounts to 5 bases on V and 8 bases on J, with 10 as the count of junction bases outside the gene matches. Graves' hyperthyroidism was defined as stable when no progression to ophthalmopathy occurred over 18 months of follow-up. Hyperthyroidism patients were newly diagnosed, with disease duration under 2 months, and aged 18 to 65 years. Exclusion was applied to patients with uncontrolled infections, other autoimmune diseases, pregnancy or lactation. Clinical symptoms, serum thyroxine and TRAb, thyroid ultrasound, and orbital computed tomography formed the basis for the diagnoses. PBMCs were separated from under 12 ml of fresh peripheral blood using Ficoll-Paque density gradient centrifugation. Total RNA was extracted with Trizol reagent, and quality was checked on an Agilent 2100 Bioanalyzer.

Ten or more counts support this clonotype. Its cognate antigen has yet to be identified. Per-base quality was not reported, and no clone a single base away is much larger than it. Here is what the overall study found, with its caveats: A model built on a 13 V-J signature distinguished ophthalmopathy from stable hyperthyroidism, reaching 87.88% sensitivity and around 81% specificity in cross-validation and 80%/75% in testing. Sample size was not statistically predetermined, and blinding of investigators to group allocation was not performed. During validation, the model predicted progression to ophthalmopathy a median of around 6 months ahead of onset, with just under 71% sensitivity and less than 85% specificity. Blood samples also contained most of the expanded thyroid clonotypes (frequency above 0.001), which suggests that blood repertoires may reflect thyroid immune responses.

TCR beta CDR3 regions were amplified from RNA transcripts. A first-round RT-PCR of the TCR CDR3 used the HTBI primer set with the Qiagen OneStep RT-PCR kit. A second multiplex PCR round built the libraries, followed by size selection and purification. Sequencing of the libraries was done on an Illumina HiSeq2000 using paired-end 100 bp reads. In the authors' own workflow: SOAPnuke was used to process the raw data, with reads discarded if the reads contained adapters or uncalled bases, had a mean Phred below 15, or lacked an exact constant-primer or identifier match. COPE v1.2.5 was used to merge the high-quality paired reads, and each unique nucleotide sequence was defined as a clonotype. Clonotypes were aligned to IMGT TRBV, TRBD and TRBJ reference segments using MiTCR v1.1. Only V-J combinations with frequency above 0.0001, covering about 99% of repertoires, were analysed. The TCS score was defined as F50 (clonal expansion) divided by E x V (chaos), with BLOSUM62-based TCRdist calculated between CDR3 peptides within each V-J. Welch's t-statistics and random forest reduced roughly 540 V-J features to roughly 13, which were used in a naive Bayes classifier (R e1071). TCRdb's own reprocessing of the public reads used fastp at Q25 and MiXCR and kept productive beta chains. For every CDR3 protein sequence, its rows merge into one entry that carries the most common genes and DNA. These V and J calls rely on TCRdb rather than the paper's analysis. This sample lists a few hundred thousand distinct CDR3 sequences; about 15% were detected once. 11% to 15% of the sample is held by the ten biggest clonotypes.

The sequence joins TRBV12-3 or TRBV12-4 to TRBJ1-2; 8 middle bases align to TRBD1. The specimen sequenced was blood. This TCR was sampled from a woman aged 18 to 35 with Graves' hyperthyroidism. This receptor carries the CDR3 CASSPGQGRGGYTF. The DNA sequence is as follows: TGTGCCAGCAGTCCTGGACAGGGAAGGGGAGGCTACACCTTC.